A selection of T cell receptor beta chains follows, all from one sample in a study of T cells in Graves' hyperthyroidism and ophthalmopathy. Via MiXCR, TCRdb re-called the multiplex PCR reads, giving one row per CDR3 protein. The sample yields under 400,000 distinct CDR3 sequences, about a sixth seen once. Sequenced material: blood. The source is a woman in her 40s with Graves' ophthalmopathy. Both conserved end residues are part of each CDR3. The D gene is left open where the match is weak. Rows may omit the clone size; those that give it use once, few, many or a size class.

abundance	v_gene	d_gene	j_gene	CDR3nt	CDR3aa
many	TRBV7-8	NA	TRBJ1-5	TGTGCCAGCAGCCGACTCACTGGCAATCAGCCCCAGCATTTT	CASSRLTGNQPQHF
NA	TRBV6-2/TRBV6-3	NA	TRBJ1-5	TGTGCCAGCAGTTACTTGGGGTTGCAGCCCCAGCATTTT	CASSYLGLQPQHF
many	TRBV19	TRBD2	TRBJ2-7	TGTGCCAGTAGTACCACCGGTCTAGCGGGAGTGGCCCCGTCCTACGAGCAGTACTTC	CASSTTGLAGVAPSYEQYF
NA	TRBV20-1	TRBD2	TRBJ2-2	TGCAGTGCAAGAATAGCGGGAGGGACCGGGGAGCTGTTTTTT	CSARIAGGTGELFF
NA	TRBV6-4	TRBD1	TRBJ1-5	TGTGCCAGCAGTGCATCGACAGGGGATAAGGGCAATCAGCCCCAGCATTTT	CASSASTGDKGNQPQHF
many	TRBV6-5	TRBD2	TRBJ2-5	TGTGCCAGCAAACCGGGGACTAGCGGGGAGACCCAGTACTTC	CASKPGTSGETQYF
many	TRBV12-3/TRBV12-4	TRBD2	TRBJ2-2	TGTGCCAGCAGTTTGGCGGGAGACGCCGGGGAGCTGTTTTTT	CASSLAGDAGELFF
NA	TRBV20-1	TRBD1	TRBJ1-1	TGCAGTGCCGCCGGGACAGGATTTACCTTTGAAGCTTTCTTT	CSAAGTGFTFEAFF
many	TRBV6-5	NA	TRBJ2-2	TGTGCCAGCAGGCCAGGGGTAACCGGGGAGCTGTTTTTT	CASRPGVTGELFF
many	TRBV9	NA	TRBJ1-3	TGTGCCAGCAGCGTGGACCCAGGGAACCCTGGAAACACCATATATTTT	CASSVDPGNPGNTIYF
many	TRBV2	NA	TRBJ2-7	TGTGCCAGTGGGGGTGACGAGCAGTACTTC	CASGGDEQYF
many	TRBV19	NA	TRBJ1-1	TGTGCCAGTAGTATTCCTTCTGGGGCGTACACTGAAGCTTTCTTT	CASSIPSGAYTEAFF
NA	TRBV6-1	TRBD1	TRBJ2-2	TGTGCCAGCAGATCGACAGGGGAGAACACCGGGGAGCTGTTTTTT	CASRSTGENTGELFF
many	TRBV10-3	NA	TRBJ1-1	TGTGCCATCAGTGAGCTTTGGGACCACACTGAAGCTTTCTTT	CAISELWDHTEAFF
many	TRBV4-1	TRBD1	TRBJ1-5	TGCGCCAGCAGCCAAGAGGACAGGGTAGGCAATCAGCCCCAGCATTTT	CASSQEDRVGNQPQHF
many	TRBV19	NA	TRBJ1-1	TGTGCCAGTAGTACCCCCGGACGGTTGGGAACTGAAGCTTTCTTT	CASSTPGRLGTEAFF
NA	TRBV7-9	NA	TRBJ2-5	TGTGCCAGCAGCCCGGGAGACAGGGCTCAAGAGACCCAGTACTTC	CASSPGDRAQETQYF
many	TRBV7-3	NA	TRBJ1-1	TGTGCCAGCAGCTTAAACCCCGTGGTAGCTGAAGCTTTCTTT	CASSLNPVVAEAFF